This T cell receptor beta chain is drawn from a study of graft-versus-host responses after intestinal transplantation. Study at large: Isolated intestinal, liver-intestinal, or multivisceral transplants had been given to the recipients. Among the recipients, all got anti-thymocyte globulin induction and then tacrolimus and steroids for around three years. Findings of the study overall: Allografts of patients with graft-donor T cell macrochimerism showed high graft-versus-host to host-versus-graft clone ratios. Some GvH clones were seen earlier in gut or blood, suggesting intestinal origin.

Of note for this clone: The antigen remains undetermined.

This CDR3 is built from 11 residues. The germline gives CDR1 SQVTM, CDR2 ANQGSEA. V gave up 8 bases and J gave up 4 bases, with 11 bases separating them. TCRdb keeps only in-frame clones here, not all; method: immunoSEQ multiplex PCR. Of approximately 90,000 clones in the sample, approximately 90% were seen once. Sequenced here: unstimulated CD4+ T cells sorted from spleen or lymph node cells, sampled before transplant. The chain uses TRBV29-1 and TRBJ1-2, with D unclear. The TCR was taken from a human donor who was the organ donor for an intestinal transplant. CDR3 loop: CSSRTFYGYTF. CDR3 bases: TGCAGCTCCCGGACTTTCTATGGCTACACCTTC. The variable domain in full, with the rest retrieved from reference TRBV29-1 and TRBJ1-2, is SAVISQKPSRDICQRGTSLTIQCQVDSQVTMMFWYRQQPGQSLTLIATANQGSEATYESGFVIDKFPISRPNLTFSTLTVSNMSPEDSSIYLCSSRTFYGYTFGSGTRLTVV.